One sample yielded the 23 T cell receptor beta chains listed below, sequenced in a study of cytomegalovirus exposure and HLA in healthy donors. The PCR made use of 60 Vbeta and 13 Jbeta primers. The assay was immunoSEQ multiplex PCR, and TCRdb's table has in-frame clones only and misses some. This sample's clone table lists 200,000 to 250,000 clones. The sequenced sample consisted of PBMCs. The source of these receptors is a girl aged 2-10 years in good health and CMV-seropositive.

The chain employs TRBV10-2 and TRBJ1-1; D not resolved. V was trimmed by 5 bases and J by 1 base, leaving 8 bases between them. The length of the CDR3 is 13 residues. From germline, CDR1 is WSHSY and CDR2 SAAADI. CDR3 loop: CASSRGRNTEAFF. DNA for the CDR3: TGCGCCAGCAGTCGGGGAAGGAACACTGAAGCTTTCTTT.

The rearrangement joins TRBV4-1 to TRBJ2-1; possibly TRBD2 for D (5 bases). The germline V gene has CDR1 MGHRA and CDR2 YSYEKL. CDR3 length equals 13 residues. Trimming left V 0 bases short and J 12 bases short, with 12 bases between. CDR3: CASSQDEGFGQFF. In DNA, the CDR3 is TGCGCCAGCAGCCAAGATGAGGGATTTGGGCAGTTCTTC.

V and J are TRBV9 and TRBJ2-2, with 8 bases aligning to TRBD1. V shed 5 bases and J 4 bases; nucleotides not matched to a gene: 10. This CDR3 is 16 amino acids long. In germline, CDR1 is SGDLS, CDR2 YYNGEE. The CDR3 DNA reads as TGTGCCAGCAGGCCGGGGCAGGGGGCGATCACCGGGGAGCTGTTTTTT. Translated, it gives CASRPGQGAITGELFF.

The chain employs TRBV2 and TRBJ1-1; D unresolved. V gave up 4 bases and J gave up 0 bases, with 6 bases separating them. The CDR3 is 13 residues long. Germline V gene sequence: CDR1 SNHLY, CDR2 FYNNEI. CDR3: CASSVIMNTEAFF. CDR3 nucleotides: TGTGCCAGCAGTGTTATTATGAACACTGAAGCTTTCTTT. Drawing the rest from reference TRBV2 and TRBJ1-1, the complete variable domain is EPEVTQTPSHQVTQMGQEVILRCVPISNHLYFYWYRQILGQKVEFLVSFYNNEISEKSEIFDDQFSVERPDGSNFTLKIRSTKLEDSAMYFCASSVIMNTEAFFGQGTRLTVV.

V is TRBV28 and J is TRBJ2-1, with 10 bases aligning to TRBD2. V dropped 6 bases and J dropped 1; count of bases not matched to a gene: 6. The CDR3 has 16 residues. Germline loops: CDR1 MDHEN, CDR2 SYDVKM. The CDR3 nucleotides read TGTGCCAGCAGCCCCCCTAGCGGGAGATCCTACAATGAGCAGTTCTTC. It translates to CASSPPSGRSYNEQFF.

The V call is TRBV4-1, the J call TRBJ1-2; a possible D gene is TRBD1 (6 bases). CDR3 length equals 18 residues. Trimming shortened V by 3 bases and J by 7 bases, and 27 bases separated the two germline ends. Germline CDR1 is MGHRA and CDR2 is YSYEKL. The CDR3 coding sequence is TGCGCCAGCAGCCAGGGCCTAGACCTCGCCGGGACATTTCGTGGCTACACCTTC. Protein sequence: CASSQGLDLAGTFRGYTF.

The chain recombines TRBV15 with TRBJ2-5, with a weak D call TRBD1 (5 bases). This CDR3 has 15 amino acids. V lost 8 bases to trimming and J lost 1 base, with 17 bases between them. The germline CDR1 and CDR2 sequences are LNHNV and YYDKDF (reference sequence). CDR3 nucleotides: TGTGCCACCGGACCTTCAGGGCGGAGCCAAGAGACCCAGTACTTC. This codes for CATGPSGRSQETQYF.

V and J are TRBV28 and TRBJ2-1, with TRBD2 matching 9 bases. The length of the CDR3 is 14 residues. V was clipped by 5 bases and J by 7 bases; unmatched bases: 6. Germline V gene lookup returns CDR1 MDHEN and CDR2 SYDVKM. The CDR3 sequence is CASSTGTSLNEQFF. In nucleotides, the CDR3 is TGTGCCAGCAGTACCGGGACTAGCTTAAATGAGCAGTTCTTC.

The chain recombines TRBV11-2 with TRBJ1-2; a weak D match, TRBD1 (5 bases). Germline CDR1 SGHAT, CDR2 FQNNGV. The CDR3 covers 17 residues. The V end was cut by 1 base, the J end by 0 bases, with 15 bases between. CDR3 sequence reads: CASSLGPGGSPNYGYTF. In nucleotides, the CDR3 is TGTGCCAGCAGCTTAGGCCCCGGGGGGAGCCCTAACTATGGCTACACCTTC.

This sequence joins TRBV5-1 and TRBJ1-4, with 9 positions matching TRBD1. J lost 8 bases, V lost 4 bases, and 6 bases had no gene match. This CDR3 has 14 amino acids. CDR1 is SGHRS, CDR2 YFSETQ, per germline. The DNA for the CDR3 is TGCGCCAGCAGCGTACAGGGGGCGCGGGAAAAACTGTTTTTT. Protein product: CASSVQGAREKLFF.

The gene calls are TRBV27 and TRBJ1-2, with D uncertain. Germline-derived CDR1 and CDR2 are MNHEY and SMNVEV (reference sequence). V lost 7 bases and J lost 6, with 12 bases in between. This CDR3 comprises 12 residues. CDR3 coding DNA: TGTGCCAGCAAGGGCAGGAGGAATGGCTACACCTTC. It encodes CASKGRRNGYTF.

The chain couples TRBV4-2 to TRBJ2-5, with D perhaps matching TRBD2 (6 bases). Per germline, CDR1 LGHNA and CDR2 YNFKEQ. This CDR3 has 16 amino acids. V lost 1 base, J lost 1 base, and 13 bases lay in between. CDR3 bases: TGTGCCAGCAGCCAAGTGCTGGCGGGACGCCAAGAGACCCAGTACTTC. Translating it yields CASSQVLAGRQETQYF.

V is TRBV10-3 and J is TRBJ2-5; 9 positions agree with TRBD2. The end of the DNA is better explained by TRBJ2-7, so the J call may be wrong. CDR3 length: 16 amino acids. The germline V gene encodes CDR1 ENHRY and CDR2 SYGVKD. CDR3 in DNA: TGTGCCATCAGTGAAAAGGGAGCGGGAGGTACCTACGAGCAGTACTTC. Encoded protein: CAISEKGAGGTYEQYF.

The chain carries TRBV5-1 and TRBJ2-1, with 9 bases that match TRBD2. The CDR3 length is 16 residues. The trim removed 5 bases at V and 2 bases at J, leaving 8 bases unmatched. In germline, CDR1 is SGHRS, CDR2 YFSETQ. The CDR3 here is CASRRYSGSAYNEQFF. The CDR3 DNA reads TGCGCCAGCAGAAGGTATAGCGGGAGTGCCTACAATGAGCAGTTCTTC.

The chain is built from TRBV28 and TRBJ1-2, with TRBD1 as a possible D gene (6 bases). The V gene's germline CDR1 is MDHEN and CDR2 SYDVKM. This CDR3 region has 15 residues. V was clipped by 6 bases and J by 4 bases, with 18 bases between them. CDR3 sequence (DNA): TGTGCCAGCAGATTTGCTACAGGGCATTCCTATGGCTACACCTTC. Residues: CASRFATGHSYGYTF.

This sequence joins TRBV7-2 and TRBJ1-1; D unclear. V was shortened by 0 bases and J by 8 bases, with 10 bases between the two germline ends. This CDR3 has 13 amino acids. Germline assignment: CDR1 SGHTA and CDR2 FQGNSA. CDR3 in amino acids: CASSLAPRQEAFF. The DNA of the CDR3 is TGTGCCAGCAGCTTAGCACCTCGACAAGAAGCTTTCTTT.

This chain connects TRBV5-8 to TRBJ2-1; D might be TRBD2 (5 bases). The germline CDR1 and CDR2 sequences are SGHTS and YDEGEE. The CDR3 has 12 residues. Trimming shortened V by 6 bases and J by 9 bases, and 13 bases separated the two germline ends. CDR3 residues: CASNPEGSEQFF. The CDR3 nucleotides are TGTGCCAGCAACCCCGAGGGTTCTGAGCAGTTCTTC.

CDR3 loop: CASSSQAYGYTF. CDR3 in DNA: TGTGCCAGCAGCTCGCAGGCCTATGGCTACACCTTC. The chain joins TRBV11-2 to TRBJ1-2; D remains ambiguous. V was cut by 4 bases and J by 4 bases, with 7 bases left in between. Germline V gene data show CDR1 as SGHAT and CDR2 as FQNNGV. The CDR3 runs 12 residues.

The chain combines TRBV30 with TRBJ2-5, with TRBD2 matching over 12 bases. Trimming took 3 bases from V and 5 from J; bases not matched to a gene: 4. The CDR3 length is 14 residues. Germline assignment: CDR1 GTSNPN and CDR2 SVGIG (reference sequence). CDR3 sequence (DNA): TGTGCCTGGAGGACTAGCGGGGGAGGGGAGACCCAGTACTTC. It translates to CAWRTSGGGETQYF.

Comments on this clone: Other DNA sequences from this sample encode an identical CDR3 as well. The chain has TRBV28 and TRBJ2-7; D is perhaps TRBD2 (6 bases). This CDR3 is 13 amino acids long. Germline V gene data show CDR1 as MDHEN and CDR2 as SYDVKM. V lost 9 bases and J 0 bases, leaving 12 bases between the germline ends. This CDR3 is CASSGDFSYEQYF. The CDR3 DNA follows: TGTGCCAGTAGTGGGGACTTCTCCTACGAGCAGTACTTC.

The rearrangement uses TRBV12-5 and TRBJ2-1; TRBD2 matches 8 bases. The CDR3 is 13 amino acids. After removal of 7 bases from V and 6 bases from J, the junction contained 5 bases not matched to a gene. Germline assignment: CDR1 LGHNT and CDR2 FRNRAP. This chain's CDR3 is CASVGTSGNEQFF. The CDR3 nucleotides are TGTGCTAGTGTTGGAACTAGCGGCAATGAGCAGTTCTTC.

This chain connects TRBV28 to TRBJ1-2; D is perhaps TRBD1 (5 bases). V was cut by 8 bases and J by 5 bases, with 15 bases left in between. The CDR3 spans 13 residues. In germline, CDR1 is MDHEN, CDR2 SYDVKM. CDR3 sequence: CASVGGSVYGYTF. The CDR3 DNA is TGTGCCAGCGTCGGGGGGTCGGTTTATGGCTACACCTTC.

The V call is TRBV19, the J call TRBJ1-4; 8 bases match TRBD1. The germline V gene has CDR1 LNHDA and CDR2 SQIVND (reference sequence). The V and J ends lost 6 bases and 8 bases, in that order; junction bases with no gene match: 11. The CDR3 sequence is 15 residues long. The chain's CDR3 is CASSKLTGEGEKLFF. CDR3 bases: TGTGCCAGTAGCAAGCTGACAGGGGAGGGCGAAAAACTGTTTTTT.